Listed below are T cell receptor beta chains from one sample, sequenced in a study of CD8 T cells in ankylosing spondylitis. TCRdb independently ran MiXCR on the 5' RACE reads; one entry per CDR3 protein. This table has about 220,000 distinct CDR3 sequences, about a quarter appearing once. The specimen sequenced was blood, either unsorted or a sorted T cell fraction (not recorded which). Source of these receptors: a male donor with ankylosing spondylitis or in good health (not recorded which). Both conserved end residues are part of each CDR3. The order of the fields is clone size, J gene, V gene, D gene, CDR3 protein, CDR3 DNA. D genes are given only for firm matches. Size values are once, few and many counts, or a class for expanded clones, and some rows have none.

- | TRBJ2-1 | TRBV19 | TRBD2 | CASSIEGGRFAEQFF | TGTGCCAGTAGTATAGAAGGCGGGAGGTTTGCTGAGCAGTTCTTC
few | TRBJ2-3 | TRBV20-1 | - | CSARDRISTDTQYF | TGCAGTGCTAGAGACCGGATCAGCACAGATACGCAGTATTTT
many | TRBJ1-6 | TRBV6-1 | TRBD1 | CASSHRDRGSPLHF | TGTGCCAGCAGCCACCGGGACAGGGGTTCACCCCTCCACTTT
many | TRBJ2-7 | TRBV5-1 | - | CASSSTDPTYEQYF | TGCGCCAGCAGCTCGACAGATCCTACCTACGAGCAGTACTTC
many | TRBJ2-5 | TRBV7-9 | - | CASSFRNQETQYF | TGTGCCAGCAGCTTCCGCAACCAAGAGACCCAGTACTTC
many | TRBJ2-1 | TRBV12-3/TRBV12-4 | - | CASSLTGISYNEQFF | TGTGCCAGCAGTTTAACAGGGATATCCTACAATGAGCAGTTCTTC
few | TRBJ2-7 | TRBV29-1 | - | CSVKMGHRLAYEQYF | TGCAGCGTGAAAATGGGACACCGTTTGGCCTACGAGCAGTACTTC
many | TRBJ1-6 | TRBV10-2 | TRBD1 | CASSTDRGYSPLHF | TGCGCCAGCAGTACTGACAGGGGATATTCACCCCTCCACTTT
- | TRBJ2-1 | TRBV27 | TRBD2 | CASRPNSGSSYNEQFF | TGTGCCAGCAGACCAAATAGCGGGAGTTCCTACAATGAGCAGTTCTTC
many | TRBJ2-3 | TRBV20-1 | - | CSARREPTDTQYF | TGCAGTGCTAGACGGGAGCCCACAGATACGCAGTATTTT
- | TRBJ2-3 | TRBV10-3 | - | CAISTSTDTQYF | TGTGCCATTAGTACTAGCACAGATACGCAGTATTTT
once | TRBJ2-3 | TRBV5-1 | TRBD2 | CASSLGGTTSSSTDTQYF | TGCGCCAGCAGCTTGGGAGGGACTACCAGTTCTAGCACAGATACGCAGTATTTT
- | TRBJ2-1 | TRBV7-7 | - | CASSLQKEREQFF | TGTGCTAGCAGCTTACAAAAAGAGAGGGAGCAGTTCTTC
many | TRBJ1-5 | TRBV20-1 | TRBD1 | CSAPQGRGLSNQPQHF | TGCAGTGCTCCTCAAGGAAGGGGGCTATCCAATCAGCCCCAGCATTTT
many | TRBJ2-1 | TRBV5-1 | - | CASSSDLNEQFF | TGCGCCAGCAGCTCCGACTTGAATGAGCAGTTCTTC
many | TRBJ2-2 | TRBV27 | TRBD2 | CASKNGLAGITGELFF | TGTGCCAGCAAAAACGGACTAGCGGGCATCACCGGGGAGCTGTTTTTT
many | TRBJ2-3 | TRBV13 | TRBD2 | CASSSLLAGGSTDTQYF | TGTGCCAGCAGCTCCCTCCTAGCGGGAGGTAGCACAGATACGCAGTATTTT
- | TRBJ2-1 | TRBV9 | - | CASSVAGATYNEQFF | TGTGCCAGCAGCGTAGCGGGAGCTACCTACAATGAGCAGTTCTTC
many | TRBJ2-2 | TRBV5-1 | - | CASSWASGSGTGELFF | TGCGCCAGCAGCTGGGCATCAGGGAGCGGCACCGGGGAGCTGTTTTTT
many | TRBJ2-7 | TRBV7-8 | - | CASSPLIALQQYF | TGTGCCAGCAGCCCCCTTATAGCGCTCCAGCAGTACTTC
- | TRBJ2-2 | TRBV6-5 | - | CASSYEGGQITGELFF | TGTGCCAGCAGTTACGAGGGGGGACAGATTACCGGGGAGCTGTTTTTT
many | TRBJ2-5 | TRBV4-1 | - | CASSPYDGGEETQYF | TGCGCCAGCAGCCCATATGACGGTGGGGAAGAGACCCAGTACTTC
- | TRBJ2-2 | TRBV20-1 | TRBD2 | CSAFRQSGRANTGELFF | TGCAGTGCTTTCCGACAAAGCGGGAGGGCTAACACCGGGGAGCTGTTTTTT
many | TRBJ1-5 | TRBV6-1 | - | CASRLEAEGNQPQHF | TGTGCCAGCCGATTGGAAGCCGAGGGGAATCAGCCCCAGCATTTT
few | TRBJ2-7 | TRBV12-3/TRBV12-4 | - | CASTLRAGQGGRTYEQYF | TGTGCCAGCACACTAAGGGCAGGGCAGGGGGGAAGGACCTACGAGCAGTACTTC
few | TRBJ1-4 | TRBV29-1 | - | CSVVSEAERGLGREKLFF | TGCAGCGTTGTAAGTGAGGCTGAGCGAGGCCTCGGTAGGGAAAAACTGTTTTTT
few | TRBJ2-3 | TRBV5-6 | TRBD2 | CASSLRGTSGRTDTQYF | TGTGCCAGCAGCTTGCGGGGGACTAGCGGGAGGACAGATACGCAGTATTTT
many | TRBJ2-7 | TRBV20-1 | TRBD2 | CSARATSGSPHEQYF | TGCAGTGCTAGAGCTACTAGCGGGAGTCCCCACGAGCAGTACTTC
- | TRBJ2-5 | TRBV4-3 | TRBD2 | CASSQGLAGSQETQYF | TGCGCCAGCAGCCAAGGACTAGCTGGGAGCCAAGAGACCCAGTACTTC
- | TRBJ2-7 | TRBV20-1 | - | CSAVPGHTYEQYF | TGCAGTGCAGTCCCGGGACATACCTACGAGCAGTACTTC
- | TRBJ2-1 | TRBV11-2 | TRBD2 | CASSLVTSGNGSYNEQFF | TGTGCCAGCAGCTTAGTTACTAGCGGGAACGGGTCCTACAATGAGCAGTTCTTC
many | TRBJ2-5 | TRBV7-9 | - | CASSETRETQYF | TGTGCCAGCAGCGAGACTAGGGAGACCCAGTACTTC
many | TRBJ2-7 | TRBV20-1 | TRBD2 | CSARDSGRAYEQYF | TGCAGTGCTAGAGACAGCGGGAGAGCCTACGAGCAGTACTTC
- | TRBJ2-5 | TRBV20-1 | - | CSAKERETQYF | TGCAGTGCTAAAGAGCGGGAGACCCAGTACTTC
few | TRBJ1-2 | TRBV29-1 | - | CSVDPGFDYGYTF | TGCAGCGTTGATCCGGGATTCGACTATGGCTACACCTTC
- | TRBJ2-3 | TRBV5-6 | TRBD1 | CASSPIGTGEEDTQYF | TGTGCCAGCAGCCCGATCGGGACAGGGGAGGAAGATACGCAGTATTTT
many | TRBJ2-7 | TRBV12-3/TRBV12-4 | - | CASMENRNYEQYF | TGTGCCAGCATGGAGAACAGAAACTACGAGCAGTACTTC
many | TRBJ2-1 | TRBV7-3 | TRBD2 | CASSLNDGLAGGGEQFF | TGTGCCAGCAGCTTAAACGACGGACTAGCGGGAGGGGGTGAGCAGTTCTTC
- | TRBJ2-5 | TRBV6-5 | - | CASSSSQGKGETQYF | TGTGCCAGCAGTTCGAGTCAGGGTAAAGGGGAGACCCAGTACTTC
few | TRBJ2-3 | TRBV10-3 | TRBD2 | CAISDGLARLSETDTQYF | TGTGCCATCAGTGACGGACTAGCGAGGCTTTCCGAAACAGATACGCAGTATTTT
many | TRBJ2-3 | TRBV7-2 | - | CASRYTTDTQYF | TGTGCCAGCAGATACACCACAGATACGCAGTATTTT
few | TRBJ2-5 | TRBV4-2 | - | CASSQENGETQYF | TGTGCCAGCAGCCAAGAGAATGGGGAGACCCAGTACTTC
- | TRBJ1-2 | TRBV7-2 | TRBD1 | CASSESRDSHSGYTF | TGTGCCAGCAGCGAGTCCCGGGACAGCCATTCTGGCTACACCTTC
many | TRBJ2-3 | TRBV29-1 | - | CSVGQSTDTQYF | TGCAGCGTAGGACAGAGCACAGATACGCAGTATTTT
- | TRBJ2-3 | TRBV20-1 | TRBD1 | CSARSQGAIDTQYF | TGCAGTGCTAGATCTCAGGGGGCTATAGATACGCAGTATTTT
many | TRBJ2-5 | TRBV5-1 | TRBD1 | CASSPGQADQETQYF | TGCGCCAGCAGCCCGGGACAGGCTGACCAAGAGACCCAGTACTTC
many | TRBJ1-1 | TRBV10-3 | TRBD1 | CAITRTGGSTEAFF | TGTGCCATCACCCGGACAGGGGGAAGCACTGAAGCTTTCTTT